This T cell receptor beta chain was captured in a study of shared clonotypes between healthy human individuals. Here immunoSEQ multiplex PCR was the method, and the copy in TCRdb shows in-frame clones only, minus some. This table holds some 2,100,000 clones, 95% found once. CDR1 and CDR2 (germline): SGHNT, YYREEE (reference sequence). This CDR3 region has 13 residues. V lost 0 bases and J 9 bases, leaving 10 bases between the germline ends. This TCR was sampled from a man aged 18 to 30 in good health. Sequencing input: naive CD4+ T cells sorted from blood. Subset meaning: CD45RA+ positively selected. The V call is TRBV5-4, the J call TRBJ2-1; D is unclear. The CDR3 nucleotides read TGTGCCAGCAGCTTGGAGGGATACGGTGAGCAGTTCTTC. Encoded protein: CASSLEGYGEQFF.